Ten or more counts support the clone carrying this T cell receptor beta chain. Its antigen is not known. Germline-derived CDR1 and CDR2 are SGHTA and FQGNSA. V shed 1 base and J 2 bases; nucleotides not matched to a gene: 5. The CDR3 has 16 residues. The beta constant-region primer was an equimolar mix of two oligonucleotides covering TRBC1 and TRBC2. Four rounds of PCR amplified the ligated cDNA using nested alpha and beta constant-region primers plus SP2. TCRdb recomputed calls from the UMI-ligation and nested PCR reads with MiXCR, one row per CDR3 protein. The table has roughly 99,000 distinct CDR3 sequences, around 11% seen once. This entry belongs to a study of naive and memory T cell subsets. General study findings and limits: Especially in CD8 cells, naive repertoires contained a few larger clonotypes, possibly CD45RA-re-expressing memory cells.

The chain links TRBV7-2 to TRBJ2-3; TRBD2 matches at 8 bases. Sequencing was carried out using naive CD4+ T cells from blood. This clonotype was obtained from a human donor in good health. The CDR3: CASSLGAGVATDTQYF. In nucleotides, the CDR3 is TGTGCCAGCAGCTTAGGAGCGGGAGTTGCCACAGATACGCAGTATTTT.